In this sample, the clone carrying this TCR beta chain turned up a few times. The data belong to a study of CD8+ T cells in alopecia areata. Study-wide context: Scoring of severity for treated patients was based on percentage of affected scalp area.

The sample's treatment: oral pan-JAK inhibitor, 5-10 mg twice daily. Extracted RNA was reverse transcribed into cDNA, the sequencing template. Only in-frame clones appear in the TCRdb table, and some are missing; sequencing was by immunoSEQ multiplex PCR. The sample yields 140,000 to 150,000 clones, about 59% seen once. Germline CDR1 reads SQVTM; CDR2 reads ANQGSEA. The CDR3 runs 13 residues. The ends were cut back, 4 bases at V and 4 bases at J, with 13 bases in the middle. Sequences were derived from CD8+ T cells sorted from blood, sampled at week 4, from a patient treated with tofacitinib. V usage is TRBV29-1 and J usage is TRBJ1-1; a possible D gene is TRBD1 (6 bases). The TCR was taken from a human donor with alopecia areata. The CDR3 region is CSVVAARGTEAFF. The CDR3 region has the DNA TGCAGCGTTGTGGCAGCCAGGGGCACTGAAGCTTTCTTT.